Listed here is a single TCR beta chain. Its antigen is unknown. The authors built TCR beta libraries using iRepertoire HTBI primers and Arm-PCR of CDR3 regions. TCRdb redid the calling of the multiplex PCR reads with MiXCR, one entry per CDR3 protein. The sample lists about 210,000 distinct CDR3 sequences, around 20% seen once, with 12% in the top ten. This sample stems from a study of regulatory T cells in long-lasting Graves disease. Study results and caveats: Persistent disease was associated with favored TRBV28 usage and with favored use of TRBJ1-2 and TRBJ2-5.

Trimming pared 0 bases from V and 3 bases from J, leaving 5 bases between. The CDR3 is 13 residues long. Germline-derived CDR1 and CDR2 are SGHDN and FVKESK. Time point: newly diagnosed GD, antithyroid drugs for less than 3 months. The TCR library used RNA extracted from PBMCs. These records were also assigned to another study, of T cells in Graves' hyperthyroidism and ophthalmopathy.

This sample comprised peripheral blood mononuclear cells (PBMCs), obtained at new diagnosis, from a patient treated with antithyroid drugs. This TCR came from a woman aged 25-40 years with Graves disease. J is TRBJ1-2 and V is TRBV14; D is ambiguous. In nucleotides, the CDR3 is TGTGCCAGCAGCCAAGATTTGGACTATGGCTACACCTTC. Its translation: CASSQDLDYGYTF.